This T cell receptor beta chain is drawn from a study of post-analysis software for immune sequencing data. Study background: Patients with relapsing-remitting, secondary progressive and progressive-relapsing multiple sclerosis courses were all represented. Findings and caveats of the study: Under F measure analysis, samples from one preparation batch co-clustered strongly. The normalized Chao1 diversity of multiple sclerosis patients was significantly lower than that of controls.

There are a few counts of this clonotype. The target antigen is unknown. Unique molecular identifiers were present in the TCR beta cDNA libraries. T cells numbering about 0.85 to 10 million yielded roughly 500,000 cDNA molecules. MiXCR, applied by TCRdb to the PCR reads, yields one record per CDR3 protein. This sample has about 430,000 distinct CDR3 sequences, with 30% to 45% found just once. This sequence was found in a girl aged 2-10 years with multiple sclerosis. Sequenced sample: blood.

The CDR3 region has the DNA TGTGCCAGCAGGCTCGGGGGGAGTGATATGTATGAGCAGTTCTTC. Protein sequence: CASRLGGSDMYEQFF. The chain employs TRBV5-5 and TRBJ2-1; TRBD2 matches 7 bases. V lost 5 bases and J lost 8; bases outside the gene matches: 13. CDR1 is SGHKS and CDR2 is YYEKEE in the germline V gene (reference sequence). The CDR3 extends over 15 amino acids.